This T cell receptor beta chain was recovered during a study of PD-L1 blockade in urothelial cancer. In the study overall: At some point between 2013 and 2015, patients got going on atezolizumab, taking 1,200 mg intravenously every 3 weeks. Blood drawn 3 weeks (second dose) and 6 weeks after treatment start was analyzed. Counts from blood samples showed a median of 141,255 T cells. Broader study findings: Below-median pretreatment blood TCR clonality was associated with improved progression-free and overall survival.

The assay was immunoSEQ multiplex PCR, and TCRdb's table has in-frame clones only and misses some. Of roughly 52,000 clones listed, approximately 85% are singletons. This sample's time point: pretreatment peripheral blood. Comments on this clone: Its cognate antigen is unknown.

This sequence was found in a man aged 65 to 85 with urothelial cancer. This specimen was PBMCs, taken around atezolizumab (anti-PD-L1) treatment.

CDR3 sequence: CASSMRMGETQYF. The CDR3, as DNA: TGCGCCAGCAGCATGAGGATGGGAGAGACCCAGTACTTC. The genes are TRBV5-1 and TRBJ2-5; no firm D call. Germline lookup yields CDR1 SGHRS and CDR2 YFSETQ. The CDR3 runs 13 residues. V was pared by 4 bases and J by 4 bases, with 11 bases between. Full variable domain (outside the CDR3, taken from reference TRBV5-1 and TRBJ2-5): KAGVTQTPRYLIKTRGQQVTLSCSPISGHRSVSWYQQTPGQGLQFLFEYFSETQRNKGNFPGRFSGRQFSNSRSEMNVSTLELGDSALYLCASSMRMGETQYFGPGTRLLVL.